This TCR beta chain comes out of a study of blood T cell repertoires in COVID-19. Study summary: Nucleic acid was either cDNA or gDNA, and it came from T cells, B-cell-depleted T cells, or PBMCs.

Original handling: How many nucleated cells were present was estimated from reference gene primer amplification. Data came from immunoSEQ multiplex PCR; TCRdb stores just in-frame clones and leaves some out. V and J calls plus clone size are reproduced from that table; the DNA served to infer D and trimming. The data show roughly 100,000 clones, 89% seen once. This CDR3 contains 16 residues. Germline V lookup: CDR1 MNHEY, CDR2 SMNVEV (reference sequence). The ends were cut back, 0 bases at V and 1 base at J, with 11 bases in the middle. This clone has only one observation. Material: peripheral blood. The chain couples TRBV27 to TRBJ2-3; D is unclear. This sequence was found in a woman older than 75 with active COVID-19. The CDR3 nucleotides read TGTGCCAGCAGTTTATCTATTTTGTATGGCACAGATACGCAGTATTTT. This translates into CASSLSILYGTDTQYF.